The clone carrying this TCR beta chain came up many times. Its antigen is unidentified. The time point denotes: patch test 1, 2 weeks after DPC sensitization. Treatment in this sample: therapeutic diphenylcyclopropenone sensitization with weekly scalp DPC. Alopecia patients, 18 to 70 years old and DPC-suitable, served as donors. The CDR3 covers 14 residues. The germline V gene encodes CDR1 KGHSH and CDR2 LQKENI. Trimming cost V 5 bases and J 4 bases, with 14 bases left between them. The source of the sample is a study of human T cells and chemical hapten exposure. Study summary: Patients, predominantly female, presented with alopecia areata, totalis or universalis. Whole-study findings and limits: Expanded TCRs produced significantly more large CDR3 similarity clusters than controls did.

MiXCR, run by TCRdb on the RACE reads, gives a single entry per CDR3 protein. The sample shows 180,000 or so distinct CDR3 sequences, roughly 15% of them seen only once. The sample was whole blood, taken in connection with sensitization to the hapten diphenylcyclopropenone (DPC). The chain uses TRBV18 and TRBJ1-1; D unclear. This receptor was taken from a woman aged 25 to 39 with alopecia areata. Some clones in this sample may be carry-over from other donors' samples. The CDR3 protein is CASSTGPPSTEAFF. The DNA of the CDR3 is TGTGCCAGCTCAACGGGCCCGCCAAGCACTGAAGCTTTCTTT.